A single sample gave rise to the 3 T cell receptor beta chains below, sequenced in a study of blood T cell repertoires in COVID-19. Measured with immunoSEQ multiplex PCR; TCRdb has only the in-frame clones, and not every one. The sample comprises around 380,000 clones, 81% of which are singletons, and over 0.95% rests with the top ten. The specimen sequenced was peripheral blood. The receptors come from a human donor with acute or convalescent COVID-19. The donor label of this sample is uncertain.

This clone turned up a few times. This sequence joins TRBV30 and TRBJ1-1; 8 bases are a match to TRBD1. V shed 4 bases, J shed 5 bases, and the junction held 6 bases outside the gene matches. Germline-derived CDR1 and CDR2 are GTSNPN and SVGIG (reference sequence). The CDR3 runs to 13 residues. The CDR3 loop reads CAWIWTGSTEAFF. The CDR3 DNA follows: TGTGCCTGGATTTGGACAGGGTCAACTGAAGCTTTCTTT. Combining the CDR3 with reference TRBV30 and TRBJ1-1 gives the whole variable domain SQTIHQWPATLVQPVGSPLSLECTVEGTSNPNLYWYRQAAGRGLQLLFYSVGIGQISSEVPQNLSASRPQDRQFILSSKKLLLSDSGFYLCAWIWTGSTEAFFGQGTRLTVV.

The gene calls are TRBV6-5 and TRBJ1-2; 7 bases agree with TRBD1. The J segment lost 5 bases and the V segment lost 6 bases, leaving 6 bases of the junction unmatched. Germline CDR1 and CDR2: MNHEY and SVGAGI. CDR3 size: 13 residues. The CDR3 here is CASRGTVLYGYTF. The CDR3 region has the DNA TGTGCCAGCAGGGGGACAGTTTTATATGGCTACACCTTC.

This clone was detected once. The chain recombines TRBV30 with TRBJ1-1; D ambiguous. Germline V gene data show CDR1 as GTSNPN and CDR2 as SVGIG (reference sequence). The CDR3 is 11 residues long. Trimming shortened V by 3 bases and J by 8 bases, and 10 bases separated the two germline ends. The DNA of the CDR3 is TGTGCCTGGAGGACGGGGAAGGAAGCTTTCTTT. Amino acid sequence: CAWRTGKEAFF. Combining the CDR3 with reference TRBV30 and TRBJ1-1 gives the whole variable domain SQTIHQWPATLVQPVGSPLSLECTVEGTSNPNLYWYRQAAGRGLQLLFYSVGIGQISSEVPQNLSASRPQDRQFILSSKKLLLSDSGFYLCAWRTGKEAFFGQGTRLTVV.